This section outlines one TCR beta chain sequence together with its context. The data stem from a study of blood T cell repertoires in COVID-19. Turning to the study itself: Collection of acute and convalescent COVID-19 samples took place in the United States, Italy and Spain. Sample material is recorded as cDNA or gDNA derived from T cells, B-cell-depleted T cells, or PBMCs.

Trimming pared 6 bases from V and 4 bases from J, leaving 19 bases between. This CDR3 region has 15 residues. Germline assignment: CDR1 MNHEY and CDR2 SVGEGT. Original processing notes: Estimated nucleated cell counts came from reference gene primer amplification. Repertoires were generated with immunoSEQ multiplex PCR, while TCRdb's copy carries only in-frame clones and drops some. That table gives V, J and clone size, and the DNA gave D and trimming. The sample has about 150,000 clones; roughly 80% are singletons. Sample: peripheral blood. The sequence was obtained from a man aged 60-69 years with acute or convalescent COVID-19. The V gene is TRBV6-2 or TRBV6-3, the J gene TRBJ2-7; TRBD1 is a possible D gene (6 bases). The CDR3: CASRPTGTQRYEQYF. The CDR3 bases are TGTGCCAGCAGACCTACCGGGACACAAAGGTACGAGCAGTACTTC.